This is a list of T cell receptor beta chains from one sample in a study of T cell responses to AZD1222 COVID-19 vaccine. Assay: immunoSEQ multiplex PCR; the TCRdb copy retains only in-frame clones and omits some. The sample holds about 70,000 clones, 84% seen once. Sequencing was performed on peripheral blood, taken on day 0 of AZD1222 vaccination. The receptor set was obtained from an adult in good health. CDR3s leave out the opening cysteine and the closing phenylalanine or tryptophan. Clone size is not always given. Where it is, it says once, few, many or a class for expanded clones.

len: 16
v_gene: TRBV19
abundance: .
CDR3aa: ASSIRQETTLKNTEAF

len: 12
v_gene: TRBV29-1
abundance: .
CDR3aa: SVIAGAGGDEQF

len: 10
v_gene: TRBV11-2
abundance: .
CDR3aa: ASSAYPYEQY

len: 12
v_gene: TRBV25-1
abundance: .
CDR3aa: ASTRTSGYNEQF

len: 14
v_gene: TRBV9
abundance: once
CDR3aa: ASSGFRTREMRGYT

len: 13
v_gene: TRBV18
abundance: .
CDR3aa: ASSPPGTGGTEAF

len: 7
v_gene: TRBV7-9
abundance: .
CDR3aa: ASSFSRV

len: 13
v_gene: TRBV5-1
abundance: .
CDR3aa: ASSRGQGEHQPQH

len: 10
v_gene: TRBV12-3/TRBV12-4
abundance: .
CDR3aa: ASSFVVFGYT

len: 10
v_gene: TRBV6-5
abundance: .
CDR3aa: ASSPDSYGYT

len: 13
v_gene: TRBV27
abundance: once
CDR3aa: ASSLQTGLNTEAF

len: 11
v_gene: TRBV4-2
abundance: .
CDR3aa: ASSHPREGEAF

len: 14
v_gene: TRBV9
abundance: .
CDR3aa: ASSPRTESRGDTQY

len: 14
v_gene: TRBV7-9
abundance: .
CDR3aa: ASSLVSAGGYNEQF

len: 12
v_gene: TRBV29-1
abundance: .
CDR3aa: SAIPGHSGNTIY

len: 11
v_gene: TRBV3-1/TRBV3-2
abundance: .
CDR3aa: ASSQGPNQPQH

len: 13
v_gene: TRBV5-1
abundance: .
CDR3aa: ASSWETGTSGEAF

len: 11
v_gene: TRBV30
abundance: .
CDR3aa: AWSWYKNTEAF

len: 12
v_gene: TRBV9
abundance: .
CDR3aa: ASSVLKDDSPLH

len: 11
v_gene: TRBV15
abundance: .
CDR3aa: ATSRDQGYEAF

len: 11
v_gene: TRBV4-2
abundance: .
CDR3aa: ASSQSLNTEAF

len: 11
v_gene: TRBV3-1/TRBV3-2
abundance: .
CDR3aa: ASSQLVESRLF

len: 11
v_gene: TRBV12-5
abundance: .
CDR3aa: GVGQGISHEQY